This TCR beta chain was found in a study of shared clonotypes between healthy human individuals. Measured with immunoSEQ multiplex PCR; TCRdb has only the in-frame clones, and not every one. This table has 2 million to 2.5 million clones, over 85% appearing once. V was trimmed by 8 bases and J by 9 bases, leaving 11 bases between them. Germline V CDR1 and CDR2: MNHEY, SVGAGI. This CDR3 comprises 11 residues. This clonotype was sampled from a man aged 18-30 years in good health. Some clones in this sample may be carry-over from other donors' samples. Sequencing input: naive CD4+ T cells from PBMCs. Sample subset: CD45RA+ positively selected. V usage is TRBV6-5 and J usage is TRBJ2-1; tentative D call: TRBD2 (6 bases). The CDR3, as DNA: TGTGCCAGCCGACGGAGGGGTGAGCAGTTCTTC. Protein product: CASRRRGEQFF.